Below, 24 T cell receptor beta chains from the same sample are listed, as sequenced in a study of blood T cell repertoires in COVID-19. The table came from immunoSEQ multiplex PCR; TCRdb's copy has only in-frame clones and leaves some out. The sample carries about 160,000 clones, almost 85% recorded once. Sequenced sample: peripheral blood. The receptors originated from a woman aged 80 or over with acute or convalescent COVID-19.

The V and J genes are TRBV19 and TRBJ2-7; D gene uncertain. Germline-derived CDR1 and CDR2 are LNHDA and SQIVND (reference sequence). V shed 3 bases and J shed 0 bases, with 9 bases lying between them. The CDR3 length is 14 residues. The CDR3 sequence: CASSMGSYSYEQYF. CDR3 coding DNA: TGTGCCAGTAGTATGGGCAGCTACTCCTACGAGCAGTACTTC.

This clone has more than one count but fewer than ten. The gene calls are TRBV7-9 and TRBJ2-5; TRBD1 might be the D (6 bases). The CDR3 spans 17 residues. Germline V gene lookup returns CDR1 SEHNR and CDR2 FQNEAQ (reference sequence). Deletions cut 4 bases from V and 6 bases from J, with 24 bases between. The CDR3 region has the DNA TGTGCCAGCAGCTCCTCTATCCAACCTACAGGGTGGAAGACCCAGTACTTC. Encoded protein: CASSSSIQPTGWKTQYF.

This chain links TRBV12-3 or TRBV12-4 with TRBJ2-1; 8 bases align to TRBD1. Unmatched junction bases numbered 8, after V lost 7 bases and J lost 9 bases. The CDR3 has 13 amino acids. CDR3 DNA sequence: TGTGCCAGCAACCAGGGGGCATGGAGTGAGCAGTTCTTC. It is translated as CASNQGAWSEQFF.

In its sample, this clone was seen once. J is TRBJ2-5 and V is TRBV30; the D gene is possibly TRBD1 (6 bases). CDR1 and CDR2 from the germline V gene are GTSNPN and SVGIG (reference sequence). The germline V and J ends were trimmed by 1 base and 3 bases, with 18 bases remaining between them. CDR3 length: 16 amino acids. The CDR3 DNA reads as TGTGCCTGGAGTGATTACAGGGAGAGGGCCAAAGAGACCCAGTACTTC. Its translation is CAWSDYRERAKETQYF. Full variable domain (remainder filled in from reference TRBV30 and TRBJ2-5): SQTIHQWPATLVQPVGSPLSLECTVEGTSNPNLYWYRQAAGRGLQLLFYSVGIGQISSEVPQNLSASRPQDRQFILSSKKLLLSDSGFYLCAWSDYRERAKETQYFGPGTRLLVL.

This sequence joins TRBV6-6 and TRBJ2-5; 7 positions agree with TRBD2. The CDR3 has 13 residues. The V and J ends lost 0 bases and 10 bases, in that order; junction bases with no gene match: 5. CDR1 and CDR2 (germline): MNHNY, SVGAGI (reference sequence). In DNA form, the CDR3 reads TGTGCCAGCAGTTACTCCCCGGGGGGTGACCAGTACTTC. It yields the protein CASSYSPGGDQYF.

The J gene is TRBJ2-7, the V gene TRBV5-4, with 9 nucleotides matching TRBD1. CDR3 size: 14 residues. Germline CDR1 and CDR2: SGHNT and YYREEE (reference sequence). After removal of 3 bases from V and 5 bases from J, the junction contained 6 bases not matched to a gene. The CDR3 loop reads CASSSGQGINEQYF. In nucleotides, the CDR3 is TGTGCCAGCAGCTCGGGACAGGGCATTAACGAGCAGTACTTC.

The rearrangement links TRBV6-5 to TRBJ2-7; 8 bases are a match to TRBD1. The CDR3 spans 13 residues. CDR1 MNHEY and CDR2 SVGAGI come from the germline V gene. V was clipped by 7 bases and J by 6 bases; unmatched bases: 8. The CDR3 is CASMIRTGREQYF. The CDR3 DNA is TGTGCCAGCATGATAAGGACAGGGCGCGAGCAGTACTTC.

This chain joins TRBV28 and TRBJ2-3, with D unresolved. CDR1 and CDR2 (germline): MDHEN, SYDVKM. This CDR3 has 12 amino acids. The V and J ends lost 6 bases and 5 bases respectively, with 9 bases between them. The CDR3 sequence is CASSLTGDTQYF. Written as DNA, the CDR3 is TGTGCCAGCAGCTTAACGGGAGATACGCAGTATTTT.

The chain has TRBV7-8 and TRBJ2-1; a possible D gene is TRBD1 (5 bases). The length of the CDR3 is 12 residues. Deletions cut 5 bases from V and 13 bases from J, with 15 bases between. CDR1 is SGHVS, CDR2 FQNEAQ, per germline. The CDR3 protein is CASSLTQGLQFF. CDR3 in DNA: TGTGCCAGCAGCCTCACGCAGGGCCTTCAGTTCTTC.

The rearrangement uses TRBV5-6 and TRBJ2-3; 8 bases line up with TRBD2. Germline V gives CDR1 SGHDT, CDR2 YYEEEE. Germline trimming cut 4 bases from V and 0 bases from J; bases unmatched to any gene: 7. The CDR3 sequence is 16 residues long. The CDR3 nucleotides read TGTGCCAGCAGCCAATCACTAGCGGCAAGCACAGATACGCAGTATTTT. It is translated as CASSQSLAASTDTQYF.

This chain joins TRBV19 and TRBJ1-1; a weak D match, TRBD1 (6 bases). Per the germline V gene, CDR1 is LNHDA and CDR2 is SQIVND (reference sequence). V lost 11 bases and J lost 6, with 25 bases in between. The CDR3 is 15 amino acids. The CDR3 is CAGKAQGKTVAEAFF. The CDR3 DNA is TGTGCCGGAAAAGCCCAGGGGAAGACGGTGGCTGAAGCTTTCTTT.

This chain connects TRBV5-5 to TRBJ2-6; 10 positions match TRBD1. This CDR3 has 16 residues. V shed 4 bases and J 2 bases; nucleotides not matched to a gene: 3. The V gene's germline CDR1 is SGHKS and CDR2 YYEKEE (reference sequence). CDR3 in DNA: TGTGCCAGCAGCGTCGGACAGGGGGCTGGGGCCAACGTCCTGACTTTC. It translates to CASSVGQGAGANVLTF.

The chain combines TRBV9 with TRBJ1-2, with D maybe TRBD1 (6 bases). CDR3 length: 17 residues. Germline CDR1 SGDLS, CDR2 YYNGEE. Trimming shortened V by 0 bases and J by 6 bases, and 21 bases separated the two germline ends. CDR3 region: CASSVGGPGGRINGYTF. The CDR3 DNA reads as TGTGCCAGCAGCGTAGGTGGGCCGGGGGGGCGCATTAATGGCTACACCTTC.

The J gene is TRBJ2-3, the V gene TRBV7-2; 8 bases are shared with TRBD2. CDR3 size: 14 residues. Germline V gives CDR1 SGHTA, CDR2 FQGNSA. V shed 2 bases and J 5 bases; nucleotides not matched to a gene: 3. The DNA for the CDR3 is TGTGCCAGCAGCTTAATCGGGAGGGTAGATACGCAGTATTTT. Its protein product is CASSLIGRVDTQYF.

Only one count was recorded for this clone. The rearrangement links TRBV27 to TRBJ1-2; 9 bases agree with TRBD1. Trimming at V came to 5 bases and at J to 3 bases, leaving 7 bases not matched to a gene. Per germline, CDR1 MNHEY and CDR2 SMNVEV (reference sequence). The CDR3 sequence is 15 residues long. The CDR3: CASSVTGGGDYGYTF. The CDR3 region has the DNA TGTGCCAGCAGTGTCACAGGGGGCGGCGACTATGGCTACACCTTC.

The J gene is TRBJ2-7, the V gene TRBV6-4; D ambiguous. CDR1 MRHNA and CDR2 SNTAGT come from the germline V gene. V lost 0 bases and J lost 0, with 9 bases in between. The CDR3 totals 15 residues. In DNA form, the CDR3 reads TGTGCCAGCAGTGACTCCCGGAGTGCCTCCTACGAGCAGTACTTC. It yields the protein CASSDSRSASYEQYF.

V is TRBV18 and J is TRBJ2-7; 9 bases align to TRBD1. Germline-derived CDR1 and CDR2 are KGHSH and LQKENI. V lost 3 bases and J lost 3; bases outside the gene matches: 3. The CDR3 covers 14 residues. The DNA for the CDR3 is TGTGCCAGCTCACCTGGGACAGGGATCTACGAGCAGTACTTC. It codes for CASSPGTGIYEQYF.

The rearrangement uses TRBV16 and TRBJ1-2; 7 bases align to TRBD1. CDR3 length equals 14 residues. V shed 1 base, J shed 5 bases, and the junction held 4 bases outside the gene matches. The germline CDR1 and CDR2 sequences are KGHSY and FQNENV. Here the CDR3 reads CASSQYPGGYGYTF. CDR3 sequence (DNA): TGTGCCAGCAGCCAATACCCAGGGGGTTATGGCTACACCTTC.

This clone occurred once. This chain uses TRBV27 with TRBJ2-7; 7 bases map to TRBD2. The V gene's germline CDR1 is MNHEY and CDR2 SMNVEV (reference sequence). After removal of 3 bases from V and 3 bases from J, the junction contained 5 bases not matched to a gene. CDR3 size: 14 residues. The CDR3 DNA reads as TGTGCCAGCAGTTTCGGCGGGAGCATCTACGAGCAGTACTTC. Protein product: CASSFGGSIYEQYF.

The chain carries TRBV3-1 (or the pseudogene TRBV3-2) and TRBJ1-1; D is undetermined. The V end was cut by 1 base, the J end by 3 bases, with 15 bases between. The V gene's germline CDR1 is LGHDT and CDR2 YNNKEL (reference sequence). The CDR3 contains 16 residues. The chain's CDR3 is CASSQAGGQSHTEAFF. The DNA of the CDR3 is TGTGCCAGCAGCCAAGCCGGCGGGCAGTCCCACACTGAAGCTTTCTTT.

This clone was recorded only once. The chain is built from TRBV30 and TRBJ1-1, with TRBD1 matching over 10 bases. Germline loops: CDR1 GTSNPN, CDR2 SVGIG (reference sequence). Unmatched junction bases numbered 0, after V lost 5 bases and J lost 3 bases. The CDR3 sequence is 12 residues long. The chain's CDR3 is CAWGTGDTEAFF. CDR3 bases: TGTGCCTGGGGGACAGGGGACACTGAAGCTTTCTTT.

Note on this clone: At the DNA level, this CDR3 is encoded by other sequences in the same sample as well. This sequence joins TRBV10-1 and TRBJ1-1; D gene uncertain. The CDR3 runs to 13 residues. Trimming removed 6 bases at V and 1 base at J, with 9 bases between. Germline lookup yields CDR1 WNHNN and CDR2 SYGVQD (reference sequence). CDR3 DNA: TGCGCCAGCAGCGATCAGAAGAACACTGAAGCTTTCTTT. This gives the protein CASSDQKNTEAFF.

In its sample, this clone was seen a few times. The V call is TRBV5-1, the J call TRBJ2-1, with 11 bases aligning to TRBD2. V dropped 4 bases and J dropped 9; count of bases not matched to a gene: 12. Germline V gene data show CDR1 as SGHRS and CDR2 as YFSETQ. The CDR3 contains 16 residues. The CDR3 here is CASSIGETSGMGEQFF. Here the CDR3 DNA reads TGCGCCAGCAGCATTGGGGAGACTAGCGGGATGGGTGAGCAGTTCTTC.

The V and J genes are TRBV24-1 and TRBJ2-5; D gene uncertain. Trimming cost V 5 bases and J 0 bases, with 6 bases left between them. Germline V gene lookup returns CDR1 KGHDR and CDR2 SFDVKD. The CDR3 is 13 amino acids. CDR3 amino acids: CATSAVNQETQYF. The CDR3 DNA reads TGTGCCACCAGTGCCGTAAACCAAGAGACCCAGTACTTC.